The clone carrying this T cell receptor (beta chain) was detected only a few times. These data come from a study of response to subunit inactivated influenza vaccine. A single record per CDR3 protein comes from TCRdb applying MiXCR to the RT-PCR reads. The data show more than 500,000 distinct CDR3 sequences, roughly 10% seen once. Germline-derived CDR1 and CDR2 are SNHLY and FYNNEI. The V and J ends lost 1 base and 6 bases respectively, with 7 bases between them. The CDR3 has 13 residues. This sample was also put to use in a study of T cells expressing NK-cell markers. As reported in that work: 5'RACE template switching with UMIs generated TCR beta cDNA. All TCR beta repertoires analysed originated from sorted CD3+CD56+NKG2C+, CD3+CD56+NKG2C- and CD3+CD56-NKG2C+ T cells. Out of eight donors sequenced, seven tested HCMV-seropositive and the remaining one seronegative. The same clonotypes also predominated in the CD3+CD56-NKG2C+ fraction of several donors. There remained a lack of clarity about HCMV specificity of expanded NKG2C+ T cell clones.

The gene calls are TRBV2 and TRBJ1-5; D call uncertain. Sequences were derived from PBMCs from blood, sampled on the day of vaccination. This clonotype was sampled from a man between 45 and 60 years old who received an inactivated influenza vaccine. The CDR3 is CASSEVRSQPQHF. The CDR3 nucleotides are TGTGCCAGCAGTGAAGTAAGGAGTCAGCCCCAGCATTTT.